The 13 T cell receptor beta chains reported below all come from one sample, sequenced in a study of tissue T cells after allogeneic stem cell transplantation. Assay: immunoSEQ multiplex PCR; the TCRdb copy retains only in-frame clones and omits some. The data contain approximately 6,900 clones, about 53% of them singletons. Regarding time point: mouse harvest day 7 after allogeneic transplant. The graft held 10^6 splenic CD5+ T cells and 10^7 T-cell-depleted bone marrow cells. Sequencing was performed on gut tissue. The receptors originated from a female BALB/c mouse given C57BL/6 T cells with graft-versus-host disease after an allogeneic hematopoietic cell transplant.

Of note for this clone: Gene names follow the mouse nomenclature. The CDR3 end is not reached by the read, which stops 1 residue before it; the germline J gene fills it in. The chain joins TRBV16 to TRBJ2-7; the match to TRBD2 covers 9 bases. Trimming removed 1 base from V and 6 bases from J; junction bases left unmatched: 1. The CDR3 is 13 amino acids. CDR1 is SGHSA and CDR2 is FRNQAP in the germline V gene. CDR3 bases read: TGTGCAAGCAGCTTAGTACTGGGGGGTGAACAGTAC. This gives the protein CASSLVLGGEQY. The complete CDR3 protein is CASSLVLGGEQYF.

This clone is large in the sample. Genes and germline come from the mouse. The read ends 1 residue before the CDR3 terminus; that terminus is restored from the germline J gene. The V and J genes are TRBV13-1 and TRBJ2-7, with D uncertain. Germline CDR1 reads NSHNY; CDR2 reads SYGAGN. V dropped 2 bases and J dropped 6 bases, with 3 bases sitting between them. CDR3 length equals 10 residues. Partial CDR3 DNA: TGTGCCAGCAGTGAAGCTGAACAGTAC. Protein product: CASSEAEQY. The whole CDR3 region reads CASSEAEQYF.

The sample holds one count of this clone. Any gene name here is a mouse gene name. The read finishes 1 residue shy of the CDR3 end, and the germline J gene is used to complete it. The chain combines TRBV26 with TRBJ1-2; D gene uncertain. Deletions cut 6 bases from V and 2 bases from J, with 10 bases between. Germline V gene sequence: CDR1 KGHPV, CDR2 FQNQEV (reference sequence). The CDR3 has 13 amino acids. CDR3 in amino acids: CASRLTWNSDYTF. The sequenced part of the CDR3 DNA is TGTGCCAGCAGGCTAACATGGAACTCCGACTACACC.

With respect to this clone: Mouse germline and gene names are used. CDR3 protein: CASSEDTQYF. Incomplete CDR3 DNA: TGTGCCAGCAGTGAGGACACCCAGTAC. V gene TRBV13-1 combines with J gene TRBJ2-5; D not certain. The DNA ends 1 residue before the CDR3 does, and the rest of the CDR3 is filled in from the germline J gene. V shed 2 bases and J shed 6 bases, with 1 base lying between them. The CDR3 extends over 10 amino acids. Per the germline V gene, CDR1 is NSHNY and CDR2 is SYGAGN.

This clone has only one observation. These gene names are mouse names. The read falls 1 residue short of the CDR3 end, and the missing part is taken from the germline J gene. This chain joins TRBV3 and TRBJ2-5; 9 positions agree with TRBD2. The CDR3 has 14 amino acids. Trimming removed 5 bases from V and 3 bases from J; junction bases left unmatched: 3. Germline CDR1 reads SNHLY; CDR2 reads FYNGKV (reference sequence). The CDR3 DNA, read in part, is TGTGCCAGCAGCATGGGGGGGCGGCAAGACACCCAGTAC. It encodes CASSMGGRQDTQY. The full CDR3 sequence reads CASSMGGRQDTQYF.

On this clone: Genes and germline are mouse. Read sequence stops 1 residue before the CDR3 end, and the germline J gene provides the missing end. The V call is TRBV14, the J call TRBJ2-3; a possible D gene is TRBD2 (6 bases). Trimming left V 1 base short and J 3 bases short, with 6 bases between. The V gene's germline CDR1 is SGHDT and CDR2 FRDEAV. This CDR3 is built from 13 residues. The covered CDR3 bases are TGTGCCAGCAGTTTCGACTGGGCAGAAACGCTGTAT. The encoded protein is CASSFDWAETLY. The CDR3 in full is CASSFDWAETLYF. Drawing the rest from reference TRBV14 and TRBJ2-3, the complete variable domain is EAGVTQSPRYAVLQEGQAVSFWCDPISGHDTLYWYQQPRDQGPQLLVYFRDEAVIDNSQLPSDRFSAVRPKGTNSTLKIQSAKQGDTATYLCASSFDWAETLYFGSGTRLTVL.

In the case of this clone: Genes and germline are mouse. Other DNA sequences in this sample translate to the same CDR3. This CDR3 is CASSPRANTEVFF. Incomplete CDR3 DNA: TGTGCCAGCAGTCCCCGTGCAAACACAGAAGTCTTC. The rearrangement uses TRBV26 and TRBJ1-1; D is uncertain. The DNA ends 1 residue before the CDR3 does, and the rest of the CDR3 is filled in from the germline J gene. The CDR3 runs to 13 residues. Per germline, CDR1 KGHPV and CDR2 FQNQEV (reference sequence). V shed 4 bases and J shed 0 bases, with 6 bases lying between them.

This clone turned up a few times. Gene names and germline match the mouse. From the germline J gene comes the end of the CDR3, since the read stops 1 residue before it. V and J are TRBV26 and TRBJ1-2; TRBD1 aligns across 9 bases. CDR3 length: 15 amino acids. Losses at the gene ends were 4 bases for V and 1 base for J; bases not matched to a gene: 4. Germline CDR1 reads KGHPV; CDR2 reads FQNQEV (reference sequence). The CDR3 bases that were read are TGTGCCAGCAGTCCCGGACAGGGGCGAAACTCCGACTACACC. This translates into CASSPGQGRNSDYT. The full-length CDR3 reads as CASSPGQGRNSDYTF.

About this clone itself: The genes and germline here are from mouse. The read is 1 residue too short to cover the CDR3 end, so that end is filled in from the germline J gene. This sequence joins TRBV26 and TRBJ2-1; tentative D call: TRBD1 (6 bases). V dropped 2 bases and J dropped 7 bases, with 9 bases sitting between them. Per the germline V gene, CDR1 is KGHPV and CDR2 is FQNQEV (reference sequence). The CDR3 runs to 13 residues. CDR3 protein: CASSLTGRAEQFF. The part of the CDR3 DNA that was read is TGTGCCAGCAGTCTGACAGGGAGGGCTGAGCAGTTC.

Turning to this clone: The gene names given are mouse names. The read halts 1 residue ahead of the CDR3 end, with the missing end drawn from the germline J gene. Other DNA variants within this sample encode the same CDR3. The chain recombines TRBV26 with TRBJ2-7; the D gene is possibly TRBD1 (6 bases). The CDR3 is 13 residues long. Germline CDR1 and CDR2: KGHPV and FQNQEV (reference sequence). With 6 bases removed from V and 4 bases from J, the gap between germline ends came to 13 bases. Incomplete CDR3 DNA: TGTGCCAGCAGCCCGGGACAACCATATGAACAGTAC. This gives the protein CASSPGQPYEQY. The whole CDR3 is CASSPGQPYEQYF.

For this clone: Any gene name here is a mouse gene name. The read halts 1 residue ahead of the CDR3 end, with the missing end drawn from the germline J gene. The chain couples TRBV17 to TRBJ1-6; D is possibly TRBD1 (6 bases). Being an ORF, TRBJ1-6 has a function that is uncertain. The V gene lost 5 bases and the J gene lost 2 bases, with 10 bases spanning the gap. The CDR3 runs to 15 residues. Germline lookup yields CDR1 MNHDT and CDR2 YYDKIL. The CDR3 loop is CASSLGTPYNSPLYF. CDR3 DNA, as far as it was read: TGTGCTAGCAGTCTCGGGACACCCTATAATTCGCCCCTCTAC.

This clone was counted between two and nine times. Gene names are mouse gene names. The read comes to an end 1 residue before the CDR3 does, leaving the germline J gene to fill in the end. The V gene is TRBV12-2, the J gene TRBJ2-1; tentative D call: TRBD2 (7 bases). Germline loops: CDR1 SGHLS, CDR2 HYDKME. Trimming took off 4 bases at V and 5 bases at J, with 14 bases between the two ends. The CDR3 totals 14 residues. CDR3 DNA, as far as it was read: TGTGCCAGCTCCCATTGGGGGGCCAATGCTGAGCAGTTC. This translates into CASSHWGANAEQF. The whole CDR3 sequence reads CASSHWGANAEQFF.

Concerning this clone: Gene names and germline refer to mouse. The read ends 1 residue before the CDR3 terminus; that terminus is restored from the germline J gene. Distinct nucleotide sequences in the sample also encode this CDR3. The V call is TRBV26, the J call TRBJ2-1; 9 positions match TRBD2. The CDR3 consists of 15 residues. The J segment lost 1 base and the V segment lost 3 bases, leaving 1 base of the junction unmatched. In germline, CDR1 is KGHPV, CDR2 FQNQEV (reference sequence). CDR3 DNA (partial): TGTGCCAGCAGTCTAGACTGGGGGAACTATGCTGAGCAGTTC. Residues: CASSLDWGNYAEQF. The entire CDR3 protein is CASSLDWGNYAEQFF.